A selection of T cell receptor beta chains follows, all from one sample in a study of cytomegalovirus exposure and HLA in healthy donors. Clones were sequenced by immunoSEQ multiplex PCR, and TCRdb holds only the in-frame ones, with some missing. The repertoire table contains roughly 84,000 clones. Input material: PBMCs. Receptor source: a man in his fifties or sixties in good health and CMV-seronegative. CDR3s include the opening cysteine and the closing phenylalanine or tryptophan. The order of the fields is J gene, V gene, D gene, CDR3 DNA, CDR3 protein. D genes are given only for firm matches.

j_call: TRBJ2-1; v_call: TRBV7-9; d_call: .; cdr3_nt: TGTGCCAGCACACAGAGGGTACTAGGCAATGAGCAGTTCTTC; cdr3_aa: CASTQRVLGNEQFF
j_call: TRBJ2-7; v_call: TRBV7-8; d_call: TRBD2; cdr3_nt: TGTGCCAGCAGCTTACAGAATAGCGGGGGTTACGAGCAGTACTTC; cdr3_aa: CASSLQNSGGYEQYF
j_call: TRBJ1-5; v_call: TRBV9; d_call: .; cdr3_nt: TGTGCCAGCAGCGCAGGGGTTAATCAGCCCCAGCATTTT; cdr3_aa: CASSAGVNQPQHF
j_call: TRBJ1-2; v_call: TRBV19; d_call: .; cdr3_nt: TGTGCCAGTAACGCCGGACAAACCTATGGCTACACCTTC; cdr3_aa: CASNAGQTYGYTF
j_call: TRBJ1-1; v_call: TRBV19; d_call: .; cdr3_nt: TGTGCCAGTCGGGGAGAATACCAGAGGGCTTTCTTT; cdr3_aa: CASRGEYQRAFF
j_call: TRBJ2-2; v_call: TRBV6-5; d_call: .; cdr3_nt: TGTGCCAGCAGTTACTCGCCCGGCGGGCCCGGGGAGCTGTTTTTT; cdr3_aa: CASSYSPGGPGELFF
j_call: TRBJ2-3; v_call: TRBV7-3; d_call: TRBD2; cdr3_nt: TGTGCCAGCAGCTTAAGGCTAGCGGGGCCGAAGGTGACAGATACGCAGTATTTT; cdr3_aa: CASSLRLAGPKVTDTQYF
j_call: TRBJ1-4; v_call: TRBV4-3; d_call: TRBD1; cdr3_nt: TGCGCCAGCAGCCCCAGGACAGGGAGCGGAAAACTGTTTTTT; cdr3_aa: CASSPRTGSGKLFF
j_call: TRBJ2-4; v_call: TRBV2; d_call: .; cdr3_nt: TGTGCCAGCAGTGTCCAGGGCAAAAACATTCAGTACTTC; cdr3_aa: CASSVQGKNIQYF
j_call: TRBJ2-7; v_call: TRBV6-1; d_call: .; cdr3_nt: TGTGCCAGCAGTGAAGCCGAAGGGGGCTACGAGCAGTACTTC; cdr3_aa: CASSEAEGGYEQYF
j_call: TRBJ1-4; v_call: TRBV5-1; d_call: TRBD1; cdr3_nt: TGCGCCAGCAGCTTGGAGGGACAGGGGGAAGGCGAAAAACTGTTTTTT; cdr3_aa: CASSLEGQGEGEKLFF
j_call: TRBJ1-6; v_call: TRBV7-9; d_call: TRBD1; cdr3_nt: TGTGCCAGCAGCGTAGGGACAGGGGGTAATTCACCCCTCCACTTT; cdr3_aa: CASSVGTGGNSPLHF
j_call: TRBJ1-6; v_call: TRBV6-1; d_call: .; cdr3_nt: TGTGCCAGCAGTGAGAGACAGAGCAATTCACCCCTCCACTTT; cdr3_aa: CASSERQSNSPLHF
j_call: TRBJ1-5; v_call: TRBV19; d_call: TRBD1; cdr3_nt: TGTGCCAGTAAGGTGGGGACAGGAGGTCAGCCCCAGCATTTT; cdr3_aa: CASKVGTGGQPQHF
j_call: TRBJ1-4; v_call: TRBV7-2; d_call: TRBD1; cdr3_nt: TGTGCCAGCAGGAAGGACAGGTCTAATGAAAAACTGTTTTTT; cdr3_aa: CASRKDRSNEKLFF
j_call: TRBJ1-4; v_call: TRBV4-3; d_call: .; cdr3_nt: TGCGCCAGCAGCCTCGCAGGGGATACTAATGAAAAACTGTTTTTT; cdr3_aa: CASSLAGDTNEKLFF